This TCR beta chain was documented in a study of cytotoxic CD8 clonotypes in ibrutinib-treated CLL. Only in-frame clones appear in the TCRdb table, and some are missing; sequencing was by immunoSEQ multiplex PCR. The repertoire holds 140,000 to 150,000 clones, with roughly three quarters as singletons. This clone has only a few counts. The antigen remains unidentified. The V gene end was trimmed by 10 bases and the J gene end by 1 base; junction bases not matched to a gene: 6. This CDR3 is 13 amino acids long. Germline lookup yields CDR1 SGHVT and CDR2 SQSDAQ. The study, taken as a whole, reports: Under treatment, the uncommon public clonotypes either contracted or remained stable.

This clonotype originated in a human donor with chronic lymphocytic leukemia. V gene TRBV7-4 combines with J gene TRBJ2-7; 8 bases agree with TRBD1. Sequenced material: PBMCs, taken after 24 months of ibrutinib treatment. CDR3 DNA sequence: TGTGCCACCCCCAGGACAGGGTCCTACGAGCAGTACTTC. Protein: CATPRTGSYEQYF.